This passage covers 14 T cell receptor beta chains from one sample sequenced in a study of spatial heterogeneity in lung cancer. TCRdb fed the 5' RACE reads into MiXCR, producing one record per CDR3 protein. The sample contains under 100,000 distinct CDR3 sequences, around 10% of which appear only once. The time point here: sample taken at primary tumor resection. Whole RNA obtained from tumor, nontumor lung or frozen PBMC underwent sequencing without sorting. This material consisted of PBMCs, taken at surgery. The receptor source for this set is a male donor with early-stage non-small cell lung cancer.

On this clonotype itself: Since a much larger clone is just one base distant, this may be a read error. This chain uses TRBV10-3 with TRBJ1-4; D may be TRBD1 (5 bases). This CDR3 spans 15 amino acids. Germline-derived CDR1 and CDR2 are ENHRY and SYGVKD. Trimming pared 3 bases from V and 5 bases from J, leaving 13 bases between. Here the CDR3 DNA reads TGTGCCATCAGTGATTCCCGACAGAGAAATGAAAAACTGTTTTTT. It encodes CAISDSRQRNEKLFF.

This clonotype was seen a handful of times. The V gene is TRBV18, the J gene TRBJ2-2, with D possibly being TRBD1 or TRBD2 (5 bases each). The CDR3 loop spans 16 amino acids. CDR1 and CDR2 (germline): KGHSH, LQKENI. V shed 0 bases and J shed 2 bases, with 10 bases lying between them. The CDR3 loop reads CASSPPGRINTGELFF. In DNA, the CDR3 is TGTGCCAGCTCACCACCGGGACGGATCAACACCGGGGAGCTGTTTTTT.

The chain joins TRBV20-1 to TRBJ2-5, with D possibly matching TRBD2 (5 bases). V was clipped by 6 bases and J by 1 base, with 12 bases between them. The germline V gene has CDR1 DFQATT and CDR2 SNEGSKA (reference sequence). The CDR3 has 13 amino acids. The CDR3, as DNA: TGCAGTGCCACCCCGGGGTCCCAAGAGACCCAGTACTTC. As protein: CSATPGSQETQYF.

This clonotype was counted ten times or more. The V call is TRBV25-1, the J call TRBJ2-7; D is undetermined. This CDR3 contains 14 residues. Looked up from germline, CDR1 is MGHDK and CDR2 is SYGVNS. Trimming shortened V by 2 bases and J by 3 bases, and 11 bases separated the two germline ends. The CDR3 here is CASSELWGSYEQYF. The DNA for the CDR3 is TGTGCCAGCAGTGAACTGTGGGGTAGCTACGAGCAGTACTTC.

This clonotype was seen more than once but under ten times. The rearrangement joins TRBV21-1 to TRBJ2-3; the table gives TRBD2 as D, unverified against the DNA. TRBV21-1 is a listed pseudogene. CDR3 length: 20 residues. CDR3 bases: TGTGCCAGCAGCCAAAGGACAGGGTTGGTTTTGCGGGAGGGCCGGGATACGCAGTATTTT. This translates into CASSQRTGLVLREGRDTQYF.

This clonotype came up many times. The chain is built from TRBV2 and TRBJ2-7; the D gene is possibly TRBD1 (6 bases). Germline V gives CDR1 SNHLY, CDR2 FYNNEI. The CDR3 runs 14 residues. Trimming removed 5 bases at V and 1 base at J, with 12 bases between. The CDR3 nucleotides are TGTGCCAGCAGTCCATCTGGACAGTCCTACGAGCAGTACTTC. This translates into CASSPSGQSYEQYF.

Comments on this clonotype: This may be a read error, as it is one base from a much larger clone. The CDR3 does not close with the conserved phenylalanine or tryptophan, likely indicating a read error. The genes are TRBV2 and TRBJ2-5; the D gene could be TRBD1 or TRBD2 (5 bases each). V was trimmed by 7 bases and J by 2 bases, leaving 11 bases between them. Per the germline V gene, CDR1 is SNHLY and CDR2 is FYNNEI. This CDR3 contains 13 residues. The CDR3 region has the DNA TGTGCCAGCATCGGGGCAGGTCAAGAGACCCAGTACCTC. The encoded protein is CASIGAGQETQYL.

This clonotype was counted only a few times. The chain joins TRBV25-1 to TRBJ2-7; D is possibly TRBD2 (5 bases). The CDR3 covers 14 residues. CDR1 and CDR2 (germline): MGHDK, SYGVNS. Trimming removed 4 bases from V and 2 bases from J, with 12 bases in between. As DNA, the CDR3 is TGTGCCAGCAGTGCAACTAGTTTCGCCTACGAGCAGTACTTC. It codes for CASSATSFAYEQYF.

This chain connects TRBV28 to TRBJ2-5, with D unclear. V shed 10 bases and J shed 2 bases, with 14 bases lying between them. The CDR3 runs to 13 residues. The germline V gene encodes CDR1 MDHEN and CDR2 SYDVKM. CDR3 sequence: CATISATQETQYF. The CDR3 nucleotides read TGTGCCACGATCTCTGCAACTCAAGAGACCCAGTACTTC.

V gene TRBV20-1 combines with J gene TRBJ2-7; D is uncertain. Trimming removed 4 bases from V and 0 bases from J, with 19 bases in between. The CDR3 covers 16 residues. Germline V gene lookup returns CDR1 DFQATT and CDR2 SNEGSKA (reference sequence). The DNA for the CDR3 is TGCAGTGCTACAAGCTTGCGAAGCGTATCCTCCTACGAGCAGTACTTC. Amino acids: CSATSLRSVSSYEQYF.

This clonotype turned up a few times. The chain links TRBV3-1 to TRBJ2-5; 8 nucleotides agree with TRBD2. CDR3 length: 16 amino acids. Germline trimming cut 3 bases from V and 5 bases from J; bases unmatched to any gene: 11. The germline gives CDR1 LGHDT, CDR2 YNNKEL (reference sequence). CDR3 bases: TGTGCCAGCAGCCAGGGACTAGACCAGCCTGGGGAGACCCAGTACTTC. The encoded protein is CASSQGLDQPGETQYF.

This clonotype showed up many times. CDR3 nucleotide sequence: TGCGCCAGCAGCTTAGAAGCACCCAGCACAGATACGCAGTATTTT. This sequence encodes CASSLEAPSTDTQYF. The chain couples TRBV5-1 to TRBJ2-3; D is unresolved. The CDR3 contains 15 residues. CDR1 and CDR2 from the germline V gene are SGHRS and YFSETQ. V gave up 2 bases and J gave up 0 bases, with 10 bases separating them.

The CDR3 DNA reads TGTGCCAGCAGTTACGCAACTAGCGGGGGCCGCAATGAGCAGTTCTTC. Protein sequence: CASSYATSGGRNEQFF. The chain links TRBV6-2 or TRBV6-3 to TRBJ2-1, with TRBD2 matching 11 bases. V was pared by 2 bases and J by 6 bases, with 6 bases of the junction left unmatched. The CDR3 is made up of 16 amino acids. Germline V gene lookup returns CDR1 MNHEY and CDR2 SVGEGT.

This clonotype was picked up one time. The gene calls are TRBV6-5 and TRBJ1-6; D is possibly TRBD1 (5 bases). CDR3 size: 14 residues. CDR1 is MNHEY and CDR2 is SVGAGI in the germline V gene. Trimming shortened V by 2 bases and J by 7 bases, and 9 bases separated the two germline ends. The CDR3 reads CASSYRGRNSPLHF. CDR3 sequence (DNA): TGTGCCAGCAGTTACCGGGGGAGAAATTCACCCCTCCACTTT.